The rows below give T cell receptor beta chains drawn from one sample of a study of T cell responses to AZD1222 COVID-19 vaccine. Data came from immunoSEQ multiplex PCR; TCRdb stores just in-frame clones and leaves some out. The sample contains some 87,000 clones, about 93% of which appear only once. Source: peripheral blood, taken on day 0 of MenACWY control vaccination. All receptors come from an adult in good health. The CDR3 runs from the conserved cysteine through the conserved F or W. D genes are given only for firm matches. The size entry is marked missing in some rows and otherwise reads once, few, many or a size class.

CDR3aa: CSASLSGAESYEQYF
CDR3nt: TGCAGTGCTAGTCTCTCGGGCGCGGAATCCTACGAGCAGTACTTC
v_gene: TRBV20-1
d_gene: .
abundance: .
j_gene: TRBJ2-7

CDR3aa: CASSQRGSQGGTEAFF
CDR3nt: TGTGCCAGCAGCCAACGTGGGTCACAGGGAGGAACTGAAGCTTTCTTT
v_gene: TRBV3-1/TRBV3-2
d_gene: .
abundance: once
j_gene: TRBJ1-1

CDR3aa: CASSRTGESNQPQHF
CDR3nt: TGTGCCAGTAGTCGGACAGGGGAAAGCAATCAGCCCCAGCATTTT
v_gene: TRBV19
d_gene: TRBD1
abundance: .
j_gene: TRBJ1-5

CDR3aa: CASSEQETEAFF
CDR3nt: TGTGCCAGCAGTGAACAAGAAACTGAAGCTTTCTTT
v_gene: TRBV2
d_gene: .
abundance: few
j_gene: TRBJ1-1

CDR3aa: CASSLNLGGEKLFF
CDR3nt: TGCGCCAGCAGCTTGAATCTTGGGGGGGAAAAACTGTTTTTT
v_gene: TRBV5-1
d_gene: .
abundance: .
j_gene: TRBJ1-4

CDR3aa: CASSYDSSYEQYF
CDR3nt: TGTGCCAGCAGTTACGACAGTTCATACGAGCAGTACTTC
v_gene: TRBV6-6
d_gene: .
abundance: .
j_gene: TRBJ2-7

CDR3aa: CASSLVGAGEQFF
CDR3nt: TGTGCCAGCAGCTTAGTTGGGGCAGGGGAGCAGTTCTTC
v_gene: TRBV7-9
d_gene: .
abundance: .
j_gene: TRBJ2-1

CDR3aa: CAISESIEGGTEAFF
CDR3nt: TGTGCCATCAGTGAGTCGATTGAGGGGGGCACTGAAGCTTTCTTT
v_gene: TRBV10-3
d_gene: .
abundance: .
j_gene: TRBJ1-1

CDR3aa: CASSPNLAGVSEQYF
CDR3nt: TGTGCCAGCAGCCCAAATCTAGCGGGAGTGTCCGAGCAGTACTTC
v_gene: TRBV6-2/TRBV6-3
d_gene: TRBD2
abundance: .
j_gene: TRBJ2-7

CDR3aa: CASSLGQSSYEQYF
CDR3nt: TGTGCCAGCAGCCTCGGACAGAGCTCCTACGAGCAGTACTTC
v_gene: TRBV11-2
d_gene: .
abundance: .
j_gene: TRBJ2-7